This section outlines one TCR beta chain sequence together with its context. The data derive from a study of blood T cell repertoires in COVID-19. Clones were read by immunoSEQ multiplex PCR, and TCRdb kept only the in-frame ones, dropping some. This table has a few hundred thousand clones, 80% to 90% appearing once. Germline CDR1 and CDR2: MRHNA and SNTAGT. Trimming took off 6 bases at V and 4 bases at J, with 16 bases between the two ends. The CDR3 length is 15 residues. This TCR came from a woman in her thirties or forties with acute COVID-19. The gene calls are TRBV6-4 and TRBJ1-5, with D possibly being TRBD1 (6 bases). The sample taken for sequencing was PBMCs or T cells enriched from blood (not recorded which). CDR3 loop: CASSDAGVRNQPQHF. The CDR3, as DNA: TGTGCCAGCAGCGACGCAGGGGTTCGGAATCAGCCCCAGCATTTT.